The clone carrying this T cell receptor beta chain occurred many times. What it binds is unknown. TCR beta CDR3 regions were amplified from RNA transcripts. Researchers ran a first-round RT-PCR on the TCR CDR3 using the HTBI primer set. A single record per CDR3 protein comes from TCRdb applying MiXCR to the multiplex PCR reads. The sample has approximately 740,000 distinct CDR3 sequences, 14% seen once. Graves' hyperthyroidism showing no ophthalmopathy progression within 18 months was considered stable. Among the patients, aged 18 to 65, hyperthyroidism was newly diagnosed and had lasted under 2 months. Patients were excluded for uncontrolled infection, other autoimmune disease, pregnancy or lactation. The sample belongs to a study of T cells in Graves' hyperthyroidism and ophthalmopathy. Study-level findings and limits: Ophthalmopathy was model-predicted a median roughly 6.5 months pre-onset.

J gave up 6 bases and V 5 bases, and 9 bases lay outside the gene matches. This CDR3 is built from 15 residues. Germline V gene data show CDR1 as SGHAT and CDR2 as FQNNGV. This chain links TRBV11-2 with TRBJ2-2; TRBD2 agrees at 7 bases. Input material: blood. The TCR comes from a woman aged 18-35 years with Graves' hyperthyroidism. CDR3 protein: CASSPSGVRAGELFF. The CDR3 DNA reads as TGTGCCAGCAGCCCCAGCGGGGTTCGGGCCGGGGAGCTGTTTTTT.